The 8 T cell receptor beta chains below all came from one sample that was sequenced in a study of blood T cell repertoires in COVID-19. The method was immunoSEQ multiplex PCR; TCRdb's version includes in-frame clones alone and lacks a portion of them. Of roughly 150,000 clones listed, around 87% were seen once; the top ten hold about 2.6%. The sample taken for sequencing was peripheral blood. The receptor set was obtained from an elderly woman with COVID-19, enrolled during active disease.

The J gene is TRBJ1-2, the V gene TRBV6-5; D is ambiguous. V lost 6 bases and J lost 8, with 10 bases in between. The CDR3 loop spans 11 amino acids. CDR1 is MNHEY and CDR2 is SVGAGI in the germline V gene. The CDR3 protein is CASRAGVGYTF. CDR3 nucleotides: TGTGCCAGCAGGGCCGGGGTGGGCTACACCTTC.

The chain couples TRBV24-1 to TRBJ2-5, with TRBD1 identical over 11 bases. The CDR3 length is 14 residues. The trim removed 4 bases at V and 6 bases at J, leaving 3 bases unmatched. The germline V gene encodes CDR1 KGHDR and CDR2 SFDVKD. In DNA form, the CDR3 reads TGTGCCACCAGTGACCCGGACAGGGGGCAGACCCAGTACTTC. It specifies CATSDPDRGQTQYF.

The chain joins TRBV4-1 to TRBJ1-3; D gene uncertain. The V end lost 0 bases, the J end lost 0 bases, and 15 bases lay between the germline ends. The germline CDR1 and CDR2 sequences are MGHRA and YSYEKL. This CDR3 is 18 amino acids long. The CDR3 here is CASSQDGGGISSGNTIYF. DNA of the CDR3: TGCGCCAGCAGCCAAGATGGTGGAGGCATAAGCTCTGGAAACACCATATATTTT.

CDR3 in DNA: TGTGCCAGCAGCTTAGAGGGGGCTAGCTCCTACGAGCAGTACTTC. It translates to CASSLEGASSYEQYF. This chain uses TRBV7-6 with TRBJ2-7, with 7 nucleotides matching TRBD1. From germline, CDR1 is SGHVS and CDR2 FNYEAQ. Trimming removed 1 base from V and 0 bases from J; junction bases left unmatched: 3. This CDR3 region has 15 residues. Based on the CDR3 plus reference TRBV7-6 and TRBJ2-7, the full variable domain is GAGVSQSPRYKVTKRGQDVALRCDPISGHVSLYWYRQALGQGPEFLTYFNYEAQQDKSGLPNDRFSAERPEGSISTLTIQRTEQRDSAMYRCASSLEGASSYEQYFGPGTRLTVT.

This clone was observed a few times. J is TRBJ1-1 and V is TRBV19; D unclear. Germline values: CDR1 LNHDA, CDR2 SQIVND (reference sequence). CDR3 length: 13 amino acids. V gave up 6 bases and J gave up 1 base, with 9 bases separating them. The CDR3: CASSLNRNTEAFF. CDR3 in DNA: TGTGCCAGTAGCCTCAACAGGAACACTGAAGCTTTCTTT.

The chain carries TRBV19 and TRBJ2-7; D possibly corresponds to TRBD1 (6 bases). Germline V CDR1 and CDR2: LNHDA, SQIVND (reference sequence). The CDR3 totals 15 residues. Trimming left V 2 bases short and J 0 bases short, with 11 bases between. The CDR3 sequence is CASSISQGSSYEQYF. The CDR3 nucleotides read TGTGCCAGTAGTATAAGCCAGGGGAGCTCCTACGAGCAGTACTTC.

The rearrangement uses TRBV3-1 (or the pseudogene TRBV3-2) and TRBJ2-1, with TRBD2 matching 8 bases. Per germline, CDR1 LGHDT and CDR2 YNNKEL (reference sequence). The CDR3 totals 15 residues. The V segment lost 1 base and the J segment 8 bases; nucleotides outside the gene matches: 7. The CDR3 loop is CASSQGYSTSDEQFF. In DNA, the CDR3 is TGTGCCAGCAGCCAAGGTTACTCGACTAGCGATGAGCAGTTCTTC.

The rearrangement uses TRBV5-1 and TRBJ2-3; D is unresolved. This CDR3 has 14 residues. The germline V gene encodes CDR1 SGHRS and CDR2 YFSETQ. Trimming shortened V by 5 bases and J by 1 base, and 11 bases separated the two germline ends. CDR3 residues: CASRADVGTDTQYF. For the CDR3, the DNA is TGCGCCAGCAGGGCGGATGTGGGCACAGATACGCAGTATTTT. Full variable domain (rest looked up from reference TRBV5-1 and TRBJ2-3): KAGVTQTPRYLIKTRGQQVTLSCSPISGHRSVSWYQQTPGQGLQFLFEYFSETQRNKGNFPGRFSGRQFSNSRSEMNVSTLELGDSALYLCASRADVGTDTQYFGPGTRLTVL.